This is a list of T cell receptor beta chains from one sample in a study of T cells in Graves' hyperthyroidism and ophthalmopathy. TCRdb reprocessed the multiplex PCR reads via MiXCR and lists one record per CDR3 protein. The repertoire holds approximately 610,000 distinct CDR3 sequences, roughly 14% seen once, with 4.3% in the top ten. The specimen was blood. The receptors come from a woman aged 40 to 50 with Graves' ophthalmopathy. CDR3s include the opening cysteine and the closing phenylalanine or tryptophan. The D gene is left open where the match is weak. Size is stated for part of the rows, as once, few or many counts, or as a class when the clone is expanded.

TGTGCCAGTAGTATGAAACAGGGGGTTGGGGCCAACGTCCTGACTTTC	CASSMKQGVGANVLTF	TRBV19	TRBJ2-6	many	TRBD1
TGTGCCAGCATAGGACTAGCGTTCACCGGGGAGCTGTTTTTT	CASIGLAFTGELFF	TRBV2	TRBJ2-2	many	TRBD2
TGTGCCAGCAGGGCCGCCCTATCGCGTGGCTACACCTTC	CASRAALSRGYTF	TRBV28	TRBJ1-2	many	-
TGCAGTGCTAGGAAATCCCCGGGAGGCCCTGAGCAGTACTTC	CSARKSPGGPEQYF	TRBV20-1	TRBJ2-7	few	TRBD2
TGTGCCAGCAGTTTGGGGACACCTAATCAGCCCCAGCATTTT	CASSLGTPNQPQHF	TRBV28	TRBJ1-5	many	-
TGTGCCAGCAGCGACACAGGGGGTAATCAGCCCCAGCATTTT	CASSDTGGNQPQHF	TRBV11-2	TRBJ1-5	-	TRBD1
TGTGCCACCAGCAGAGTCGGCGGATACCAAGAGACCCAGTACTTC	CATSRVGGYQETQYF	TRBV15	TRBJ2-5	-	-
TGTGCCAGCACCTGGAGAGAGTGGGCCGGGGAGCTGTTTTTT	CASTWREWAGELFF	TRBV6-1	TRBJ2-2	-	-
TGCGCCAGCAGCTTGTTCCAGGCGAACCAAGAGACCCAGTACTTC	CASSLFQANQETQYF	TRBV5-1	TRBJ2-5	-	-
TGTGCCAGCAGACCCGGGACTTATCAAGAGACCCAGTACTTC	CASRPGTYQETQYF	TRBV6-1	TRBJ2-5	few	-
TGTGCCAGCAAATTTGGTATCGAGCAGTACTTC	CASKFGIEQYF	TRBV12-3/TRBV12-4	TRBJ2-7	many	-
TGTGCCAGCAGTTTATCGGCAGGGGGCTACACCGGGGAGCTGTTTTTT	CASSLSAGGYTGELFF	TRBV27	TRBJ2-2	many	TRBD1
TGTGCCAGCAGCTTATTTGGGAGTAACACTGAAGCTTTCTTT	CASSLFGSNTEAFF	TRBV7-3	TRBJ1-1	few	-
TGTGCCACGGAAATGAACACTGAAGCTTTCTTT	CATEMNTEAFF	TRBV12-3/TRBV12-4	TRBJ1-1	few	-
TGTGCCAGCAGCCTTACGACAGGGGGCTATACTGAAGCTTTCTTT	CASSLTTGGYTEAFF	TRBV28	TRBJ1-1	-	TRBD1
TGTGCCAGCAGTGAAGCGGGAGGGAGAAAGACCCAGTACTTC	CASSEAGGRKTQYF	TRBV6-1	TRBJ2-5	few	TRBD2
TGTGCCAGCAGTTTGGTGGGGGCGGGGAGTCAGCCCCAGCATTTT	CASSLVGAGSQPQHF	TRBV12-3/TRBV12-4	TRBJ1-5	many	-
TGTGCCAGCGATACAGGGTACTCCTACGAGCAGTACTTC	CASDTGYSYEQYF	TRBV7-2	TRBJ2-7	-	-
TGTGCCACCAGCAGGAAGCTAGCGGGAGATGGTACCGGGGAGCTGTTTTTT	CATSRKLAGDGTGELFF	TRBV15	TRBJ2-2	medium-sized	TRBD2
TGTGCCAGCAGTTTCAGGGGGCGCGGAATTCAGCCCCAGCATTTT	CASSFRGRGIQPQHF	TRBV28	TRBJ1-5	many	TRBD1
TGCAGTGCTAGAAGTTCTGAGGTGGACTATGGCTACACCTTC	CSARSSEVDYGYTF	TRBV20-1	TRBJ1-2	many	-
TGTGCCAGCAGCCCTTGGATTTCCGAGCAGTACTTC	CASSPWISEQYF	TRBV12-3/TRBV12-4	TRBJ2-7	many	-
TGTGCCAGCAGTTATCCCCAGCGGGAGGGAAGGGAGGAGCTGTTTTTT	CASSYPQREGREELFF	TRBV6-5	TRBJ2-2	-	TRBD2
TGCGCCAGCAGCCCATTCGGGGACCGAGAGGACATTCAGTACTTC	CASSPFGDREDIQYF	TRBV5-1	TRBJ2-4	many	-
TGTGCCAGCAGTAGACAGGGAGTCTACGAGCAGTACTTC	CASSRQGVYEQYF	TRBV12-3/TRBV12-4	TRBJ2-7	many	TRBD1
TGCAGTGCGATAGAGGGTGGCTACACCTTC	CSAIEGGYTF	TRBV20-1	TRBJ1-2	many	-
TGTGCCAGCAGCCAAGGGACGGACCACTATGGCTACACCTTC	CASSQGTDHYGYTF	TRBV4-2	TRBJ1-2	many	-
TGTGCCAGCAGTTTATCCCGACAGCACCAAGAGACCCAGTACTTC	CASSLSRQHQETQYF	TRBV27	TRBJ2-5	-	-
TGTGCCAGCAGTACCGCGGGCACTGAAGCTTTCTTT	CASSTAGTEAFF	TRBV12-3/TRBV12-4	TRBJ1-1	many	-
TGTGCCAGCAGTTTAAGGAGGACAGGGTTTTACGAGCAGTACTTC	CASSLRRTGFYEQYF	TRBV27	TRBJ2-7	-	TRBD1
TGCGCCAGCAGCTTCCGTGGACAAAGGAACACTGAAGCTTTCTTT	CASSFRGQRNTEAFF	TRBV5-1	TRBJ1-1	many	-
TGCAGTGCTAGATTGACTCGGGAGGCCGGGGAGCTGTTTTTT	CSARLTREAGELFF	TRBV20-1	TRBJ2-2	many	TRBD2
TGCAGTGCTCCCATGACAGGGGGCGGTTTCACTGAAGCTTTCTTT	CSAPMTGGGFTEAFF	TRBV20-1	TRBJ1-1	few	TRBD1
TGCAGCGCTATAACAGTAGAAGCTTTCTTT	CSAITVEAFF	TRBV29-1	TRBJ1-1	-	-
TGTGCCAGCAGTTTAGGGGTGGCGGCCTATGGCTACACCTTC	CASSLGVAAYGYTF	TRBV12-3/TRBV12-4	TRBJ1-2	many	-
TGTGCCAGCAGCTTGATGATGAACACTGAAGCTTTCTTT	CASSLMMNTEAFF	TRBV7-3	TRBJ1-1	many	-
TGTGCCAGCTCACCACCTGACGCAGCTACTTGGGGCTACACCTTC	CASSPPDAATWGYTF	TRBV18	TRBJ1-2	-	-
TGTGCCAGCAGCCCGGGGGACAGGGGAGAAGCTTTCTTT	CASSPGDRGEAFF	TRBV3-1	TRBJ1-1	once	TRBD1
TGTGCCAGCAGTCCGGGATATACCTACGAGCAGTACTTC	CASSPGYTYEQYF	TRBV28	TRBJ2-7	many	-
TGCAGTGCTAGCATGGCTAGCGGGCTAAGCACAGATACGCAGTATTTT	CSASMASGLSTDTQYF	TRBV20-1	TRBJ2-3	-	TRBD2
TGTGCCAGCAGCCGGGGGGCGGGACTAACCTACGAGCAGTACTTC	CASSRGAGLTYEQYF	TRBV7-9	TRBJ2-7	-	-
TGTGCCAGCAGGCCGGGACAGGGGAAATCGGGCACTGAAGCTTTCTTT	CASRPGQGKSGTEAFF	TRBV11-1	TRBJ1-1	many	TRBD1
TGTGCCAGCAGCCAACCACAGGGCTACGAGCAGTACTTC	CASSQPQGYEQYF	TRBV4-2	TRBJ2-7	many	-
TGTGCCAGCAGTTTAGCTTCACCGCTGGGGGAAAAACTGTTTTTT	CASSLASPLGEKLFF	TRBV12-3/TRBV12-4	TRBJ1-4	-	-
TGTGCCAGCAGCTTTCATTGGTCGGAAAGCTCCTACGAGCAGTACTTC	CASSFHWSESSYEQYF	TRBV11-1	TRBJ2-7	few	-
TGTGCCAGCAGCGTAGGGACAGAAATCTATAATTCACCCCTCCACTTT	CASSVGTEIYNSPLHF	TRBV9	TRBJ1-6	-	-